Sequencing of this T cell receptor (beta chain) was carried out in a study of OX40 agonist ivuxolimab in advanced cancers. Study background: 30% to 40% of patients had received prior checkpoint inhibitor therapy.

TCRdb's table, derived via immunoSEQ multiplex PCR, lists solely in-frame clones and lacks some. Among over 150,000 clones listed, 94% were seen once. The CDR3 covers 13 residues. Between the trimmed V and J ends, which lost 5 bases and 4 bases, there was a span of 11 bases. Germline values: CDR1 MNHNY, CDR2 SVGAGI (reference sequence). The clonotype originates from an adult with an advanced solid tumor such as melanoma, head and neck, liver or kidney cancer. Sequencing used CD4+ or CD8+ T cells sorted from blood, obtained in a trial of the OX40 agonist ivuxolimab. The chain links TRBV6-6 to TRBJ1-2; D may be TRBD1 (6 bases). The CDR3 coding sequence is TGTGCCAGCAGTCAGAGACAGGTCTATGGCTACACCTTC. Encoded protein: CASSQRQVYGYTF.